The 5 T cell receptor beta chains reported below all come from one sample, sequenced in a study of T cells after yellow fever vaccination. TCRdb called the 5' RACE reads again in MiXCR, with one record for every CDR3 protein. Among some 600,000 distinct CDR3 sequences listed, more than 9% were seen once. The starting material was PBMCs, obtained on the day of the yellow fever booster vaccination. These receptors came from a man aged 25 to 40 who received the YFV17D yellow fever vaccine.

Here the CDR3 reads CASKTGGPGTGELFF. CDR3 nucleotide sequence: TGCGCCAGCAAAACGGGAGGGCCGGGCACCGGGGAGCTGTTTTTT. The chain recombines TRBV10-2 with TRBJ2-2; 8 positions agree with TRBD2. This CDR3 is built from 15 residues. CDR1 WSHSY and CDR2 SAAADI come from the germline V gene. Trimming took 7 bases from V and 4 from J; bases not matched to a gene: 8.

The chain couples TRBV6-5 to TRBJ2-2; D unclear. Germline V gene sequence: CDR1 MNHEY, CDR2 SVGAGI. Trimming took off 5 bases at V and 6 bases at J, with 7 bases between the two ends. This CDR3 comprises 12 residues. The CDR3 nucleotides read TGTGCCAGCAGTAGGAATCCCGGGGAGCTGTTTTTT. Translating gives CASSRNPGELFF.

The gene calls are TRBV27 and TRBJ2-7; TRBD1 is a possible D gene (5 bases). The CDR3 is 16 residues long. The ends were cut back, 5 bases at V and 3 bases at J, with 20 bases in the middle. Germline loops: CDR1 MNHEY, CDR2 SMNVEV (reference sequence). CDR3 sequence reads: CASSPLWGIGDYEQYF. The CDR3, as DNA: TGTGCCAGCAGTCCACTCTGGGGAATAGGGGACTACGAGCAGTACTTC.

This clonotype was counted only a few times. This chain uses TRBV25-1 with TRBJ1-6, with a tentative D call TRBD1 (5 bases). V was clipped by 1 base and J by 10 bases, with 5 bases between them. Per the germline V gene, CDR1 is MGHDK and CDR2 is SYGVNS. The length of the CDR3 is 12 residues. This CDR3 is CASSEWDSPLHF. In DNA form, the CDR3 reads TGTGCCAGCAGTGAATGGGACTCACCCCTCCACTTT.

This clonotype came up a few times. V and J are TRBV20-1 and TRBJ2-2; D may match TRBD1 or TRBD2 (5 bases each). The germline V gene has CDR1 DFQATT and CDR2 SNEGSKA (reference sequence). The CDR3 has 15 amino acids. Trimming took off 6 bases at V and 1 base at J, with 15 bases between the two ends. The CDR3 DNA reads TGCAGTGCCCGCCGGGGCAGAGGGAACACCGGGGAGCTGTTTTTT. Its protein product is CSARRGRGNTGELFF.